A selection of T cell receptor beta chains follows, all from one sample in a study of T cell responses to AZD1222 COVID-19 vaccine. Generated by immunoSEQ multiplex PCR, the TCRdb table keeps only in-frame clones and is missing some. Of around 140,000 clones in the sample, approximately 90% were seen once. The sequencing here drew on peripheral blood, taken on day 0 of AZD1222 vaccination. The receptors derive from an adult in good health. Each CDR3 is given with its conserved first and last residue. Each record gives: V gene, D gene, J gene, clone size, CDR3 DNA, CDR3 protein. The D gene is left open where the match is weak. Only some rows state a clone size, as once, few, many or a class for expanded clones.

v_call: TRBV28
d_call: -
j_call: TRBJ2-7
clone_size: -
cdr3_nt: TGTGCCAGCAGTGCAGGGTTCTACGAGCAGTACTTC
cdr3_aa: CASSAGFYEQYF

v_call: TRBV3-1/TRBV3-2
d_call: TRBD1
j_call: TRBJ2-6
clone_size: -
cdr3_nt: TGTGCCAGCGGAGGGGACAGGGGATATAACTCTGGGGCCAACGTCCTGACTTTC
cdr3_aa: CASGGDRGYNSGANVLTF

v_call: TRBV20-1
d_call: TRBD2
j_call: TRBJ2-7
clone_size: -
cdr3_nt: TGCAGTGCTAGTCACAGCGGGAGAGGTACCTACGAGCAGTACTTC
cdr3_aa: CSASHSGRGTYEQYF

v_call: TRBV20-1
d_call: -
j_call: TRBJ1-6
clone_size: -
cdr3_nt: TGCAGTGCCAGCCACGAAGGGGCCCTCCACTTT
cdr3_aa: CSASHEGALHF

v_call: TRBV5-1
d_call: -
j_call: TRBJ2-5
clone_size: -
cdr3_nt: TGCGCCAGCAGCAGGGGATGGGGTCGGGGGCAAGAGACCCAGTACTTC
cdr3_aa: CASSRGWGRGQETQYF

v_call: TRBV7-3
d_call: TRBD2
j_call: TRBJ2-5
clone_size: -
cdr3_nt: TGTGCCAGCAGCTTCGCCGGACTAGGGACCTTGCAAGAGACCCAGTACTTC
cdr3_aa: CASSFAGLGTLQETQYF

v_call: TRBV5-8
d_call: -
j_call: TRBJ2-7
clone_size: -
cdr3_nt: TGTGCCAGCAGCTTGGAGGGACCACCTAGCTCCTACGAGCAGTACTTC
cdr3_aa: CASSLEGPPSSYEQYF

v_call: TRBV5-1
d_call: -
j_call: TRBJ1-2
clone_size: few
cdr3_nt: TGCGCCAGCAGCCCGACTGGCTTATACTATGGCTACACCTTC
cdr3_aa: CASSPTGLYYGYTF

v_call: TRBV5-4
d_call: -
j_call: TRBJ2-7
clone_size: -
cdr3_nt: TGTGCCAGCAGTCCTAACCCGACGGGCGACGAGCAGTACTTC
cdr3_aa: CASSPNPTGDEQYF

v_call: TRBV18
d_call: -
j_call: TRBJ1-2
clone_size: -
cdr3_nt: TGTGCCAGCTCACCAGCGCCAGGTTTTAACTATGGCTACACCTTC
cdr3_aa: CASSPAPGFNYGYTF

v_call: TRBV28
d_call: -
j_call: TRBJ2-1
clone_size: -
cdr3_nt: TGTGCCAGCAACCGGGCAGGGTCCTACAATGAGCAGTTCTTC
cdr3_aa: CASNRAGSYNEQFF

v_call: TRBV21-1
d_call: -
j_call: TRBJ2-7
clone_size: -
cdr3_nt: TGTGCCAGCAGAAGACGGCCGGGCGAGCAGTACTTC
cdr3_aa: CASRRRPGEQYF

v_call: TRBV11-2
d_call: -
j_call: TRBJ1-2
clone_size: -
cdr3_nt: TGTGCCAGCAGCTTAGGGGCAGGGTTAGGCTACACCTTC
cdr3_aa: CASSLGAGLGYTF

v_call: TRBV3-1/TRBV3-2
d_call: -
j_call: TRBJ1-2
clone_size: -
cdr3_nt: TGTGCCAGCAGCCCCCGAAAGCCGTCGAGCCCACCTAACTATGGCTACACCTTC
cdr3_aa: CASSPRKPSSPPNYGYTF

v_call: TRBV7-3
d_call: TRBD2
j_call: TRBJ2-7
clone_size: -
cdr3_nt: TGTGCCAGCAGCTTAGTCGGGACTAGCGCATACGAGCAGTACTTC
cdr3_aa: CASSLVGTSAYEQYF

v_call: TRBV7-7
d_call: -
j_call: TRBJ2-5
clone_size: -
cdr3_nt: TGTGCCAGCAGCTTAGGGCCAACCGGGGGAGAGACCCAGTACTTC
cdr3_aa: CASSLGPTGGETQYF

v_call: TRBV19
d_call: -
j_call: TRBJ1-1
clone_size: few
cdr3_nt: TGTGCCAGTAGTTTTCTCAGTGGGGTTACTGAAGCTTTCTTT
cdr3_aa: CASSFLSGVTEAFF

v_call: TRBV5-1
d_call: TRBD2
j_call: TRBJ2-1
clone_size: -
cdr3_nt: TGCGCCAGCAGCTCCCCTAGCGGCAATGAGCAGTTCTTC
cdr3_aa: CASSSPSGNEQFF